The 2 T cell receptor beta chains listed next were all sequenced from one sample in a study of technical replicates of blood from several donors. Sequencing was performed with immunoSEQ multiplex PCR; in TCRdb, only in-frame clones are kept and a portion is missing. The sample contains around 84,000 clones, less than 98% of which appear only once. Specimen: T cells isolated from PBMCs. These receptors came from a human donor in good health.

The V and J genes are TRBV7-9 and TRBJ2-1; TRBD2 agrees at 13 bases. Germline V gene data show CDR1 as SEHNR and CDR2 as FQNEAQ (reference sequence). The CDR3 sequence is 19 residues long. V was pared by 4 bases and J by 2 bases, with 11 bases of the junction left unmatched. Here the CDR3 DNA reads TGTGCCAGCAGCTCCGGGTTCTGGACTAGCGGGAGTACCTACAATGAGCAGTTCTTC. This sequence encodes CASSSGFWTSGSTYNEQFF.

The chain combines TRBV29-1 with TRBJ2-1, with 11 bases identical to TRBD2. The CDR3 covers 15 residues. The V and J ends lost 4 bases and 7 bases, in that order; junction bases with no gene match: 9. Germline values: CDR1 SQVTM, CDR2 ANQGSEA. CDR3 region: CSVVVGLAGMNEQFF. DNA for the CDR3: TGCAGCGTTGTAGTTGGACTAGCGGGTATGAATGAGCAGTTCTTC.